This T cell receptor (beta chain) was observed in a study of PD-1 blockade in classical Hodgkin lymphoma. General study findings and limits: Prior to therapy, complete responders displayed diversity much like that of newly diagnosed patients. Relative to healthy donors, newly diagnosed patients reportedly had lower baseline TCR diversity, which was reported as lower still in relapsed/refractory patients.

Each patient experienced a relapse that followed autologous stem cell transplantation, and brentuximab vedotin exposure varied. V was cut by 0 bases and J by 6 bases, with 6 bases left in between. In germline, CDR1 is SEHNR, CDR2 FQNEAQ (reference sequence). This CDR3 spans 12 amino acids. As to this clone: The antigen is undetermined.

Sequencing was performed with immunoSEQ multiplex PCR; in TCRdb, only in-frame clones are kept and a portion is missing. The sample carries 20,000 to 25,000 clones, over 60% recorded once. The sequence came from a human donor with classical Hodgkin lymphoma. The chain is built from TRBV7-9 and TRBJ2-7; D is uncertain. The sample consisted of peripheral blood mononuclear cells (PBMCs), taken before the second cycle of nivolumab. In DNA, the CDR3 is TGTGCCAGCAGCTTAGCGGGCGTCGAGCAGTACTTC. It translates to CASSLAGVEQYF.